These 22 T cell receptor beta chains came from one sample sequenced in a study of T cell changes during pregnancy in multiple sclerosis. The protocol was immunoSEQ multiplex PCR, while the TCRdb copy is restricted to in-frame clones and leaves out a portion. The sample includes around 80,000 clones, approximately 95% seen only once; the top ten take about 0.99%. The sequences come from peripheral blood, collected in the second trimester of pregnancy. The receptors come from a female donor in good health, enrolled as a control in a pregnancy study.

The rearrangement links TRBV28 to TRBJ1-1, with 9 nucleotides matching TRBD1. Germline trimming cut 5 bases from V and 8 bases from J; bases unmatched to any gene: 12. CDR3 size: 15 residues. CDR1 and CDR2 (germline): MDHEN, SYDVKM. Here the CDR3 DNA reads TGTGCCAGCAGTGCCGGAGACAGGGGGGTATGGGAAGCTTTCTTT. Translation: CASSAGDRGVWEAFF. The variable domain in full, with the rest retrieved from reference TRBV28 and TRBJ1-1, is DVKVTQSSRYLVKRTGEKVFLECVQDMDHENMFWYRQDPGLGLRLIYFSYDVKMKEKGDIPEGYSVSREKKERFSLILESASTNQTSMYLCASSAGDRGVWEAFFGQGTRLTVV.

This chain uses TRBV7-8 with TRBJ2-5; D may be TRBD2 (6 bases). Matching the DNA end better, TRBJ2-7 makes the J call doubtful. CDR1 is SGHVS and CDR2 is FQNEAQ in the germline V gene. The CDR3 consists of 13 residues. The CDR3 sequence: CASSPGVVYEQYF. CDR3 DNA: TGTGCCAGCAGCCCGGGGGTCGTCTACGAGCAGTACTTC.

This chain uses TRBV7-2 with TRBJ2-1, with 10 bases that match TRBD2. Unmatched junction bases numbered 6, after V lost 1 base and J lost 9 bases. The V gene's germline CDR1 is SGHTA and CDR2 FQGNSA. This CDR3 has 15 amino acids. The CDR3 DNA reads TGTGCCAGCAGCTTAGGTACTAGCGGGAACGTTGAGCAGTTCTTC. It codes for CASSLGTSGNVEQFF.

The chain is built from TRBV18 and TRBJ1-4; 9 positions agree with TRBD1. This CDR3 has 16 residues. CDR1 is KGHSH, CDR2 LQKENI, per germline. V gave up 5 bases and J gave up 3 bases; unmatched junction bases: 7. CDR3 DNA sequence: TGTGCCAGCTCAACAATACAGGGGGCGGCTAATGAAAAACTGTTTTTT. Translated: CASSTIQGAANEKLFF.

The chain recombines TRBV6-5 with TRBJ2-1; 10 bases fit TRBD1. Germline V gene data show CDR1 as MNHEY and CDR2 as SVGAGI. Trimming at V came to 4 bases and at J to 4 bases, leaving 4 bases not matched to a gene. The CDR3 runs 15 residues. The CDR3 is CASSLGQGRYNEQFF. Here the CDR3 DNA reads TGTGCCAGCAGTTTGGGACAGGGGCGATACAATGAGCAGTTCTTC.

The J gene is TRBJ2-1, the V gene TRBV18, with TRBD2 identical over 8 bases. The CDR3 contains 15 residues. Germline V gene lookup returns CDR1 KGHSH and CDR2 LQKENI. V gave up 6 bases and J gave up 2 bases; unmatched junction bases: 6. The CDR3 reads CASSRGAGTYNEQFF. The CDR3 nucleotides are TGTGCCAGCTCGCGGGGGGCAGGGACCTACAATGAGCAGTTCTTC.

This chain connects TRBV6-6 to TRBJ1-5; D is ambiguous. There are 15 residues in the CDR3. Germline V gene sequence: CDR1 MNHNY, CDR2 SVGAGI (reference sequence). Trimming cost V 8 bases and J 0 bases, with 14 bases left between them. In DNA, the CDR3 is TGTGCCAGCCATACTTTAGAGGTTAGCAATCAGCCCCAGCATTTT. It specifies CASHTLEVSNQPQHF.

This clone was counted a single time. The chain recombines TRBV7-2 with TRBJ2-2, with 8 bases that match TRBD2. The germline gives CDR1 SGHTA, CDR2 FQGNSA. V trimming: 5 bases; J trimming: 3 bases; junction bases outside the gene matches: 5. The CDR3 runs to 15 residues. CDR3 nucleotides: TGTGCCAGCAGCCCCACTAGCGGTTACACCGGGGAGCTGTTTTTT. Amino acids: CASSPTSGYTGELFF. Drawing the rest from reference TRBV7-2 and TRBJ2-2, the complete variable domain is GAGVSQSPSNKVTEKGKDVELRCDPISGHTALYWYRQSLGQGLEFLIYFQGNSAPDKSGLPSDRFSAERTGGSVSTLTIQRTQQEDSAVYLCASSPTSGYTGELFFGEGSRLTVL.

This chain joins TRBV14 and TRBJ2-1; 8 bases are shared with TRBD2. In germline, CDR1 is SGHDN, CDR2 FVKESK. Unmatched junction bases numbered 8, after V lost 1 base and J lost 9 bases. CDR3 length: 15 residues. The CDR3: CASSQVAGGYSEQFF. The CDR3 DNA reads TGTGCCAGCAGCCAAGTGGCGGGAGGCTATAGTGAGCAGTTCTTC.

This chain joins TRBV23-1 and TRBJ2-5; D may be TRBD2 (5 bases). TRBV23-1 is an ORF, with its function uncertain. V lost 3 bases, J lost 5 bases, and 10 bases lay in between. The CDR3 has 13 residues. CDR3 loop: CASSHKRGETQYF. The CDR3 bases are TGCGCCAGCAGTCATAAGAGAGGGGAGACCCAGTACTTC.

The J gene is TRBJ2-5, the V gene TRBV5-1; D is ambiguous. The CDR3 has 13 residues. Trimming removed 2 bases from V and 2 bases from J, with 7 bases in between. Germline-derived CDR1 and CDR2 are SGHRS and YFSETQ. DNA for the CDR3: TGCGCCAGCAGCTTCGGTGTTCAAGAGACCCAGTACTTC. This codes for CASSFGVQETQYF.

This clone showed up just a few times. The chain joins TRBV6-5 to TRBJ1-5; unclear D gene. The V end lost 6 bases, the J end lost 4 bases, and 10 bases lay between the germline ends. The germline gives CDR1 MNHEY, CDR2 SVGAGI. The CDR3 sequence is 13 residues long. The CDR3 sequence: CASRLRGNQPQHF. CDR3 in DNA: TGTGCCAGCAGGCTGCGAGGAAATCAGCCCCAGCATTTT.

V gene TRBV2 combines with J gene TRBJ2-1, with TRBD1 identical over 12 bases. Germline V gene data show CDR1 as SNHLY and CDR2 as FYNNEI. The CDR3 is made up of 18 amino acids. V lost 5 bases to trimming and J lost 1 base; unmatched junction nucleotides: 9. CDR3 DNA: TGTGCCAGCAGTCAGGGACAGGGGGCATTTAGATCCTACAATGAGCAGTTCTTC. Protein sequence: CASSQGQGAFRSYNEQFF.

V is TRBV11-2 and J is TRBJ2-3; TRBD2 is a possible D gene (6 bases). This CDR3 has 14 residues. Per the germline V gene, CDR1 is SGHAT and CDR2 is FQNNGV. Trimming took 4 bases from V and 2 from J, leaving 10 bases between them. DNA of the CDR3: TGTGCCAGCAGCTGGAGGGCTTACACAGATACGCAGTATTTT. The encoded protein is CASSWRAYTDTQYF.

The CDR3 coding sequence is TGTGCCAGCAGTCTGGGACAGGGAAGGACTGAAGCTTTCTTT. It yields the protein CASSLGQGRTEAFF. The chain uses TRBV28 and TRBJ1-1, with 9 bases identical to TRBD1. The germline gives CDR1 MDHEN, CDR2 SYDVKM. This CDR3 contains 14 residues. V lost 5 bases to trimming and J lost 5 bases; unmatched junction nucleotides: 6. The full variable domain, with the rest looked up from reference TRBV28 and TRBJ1-1, is DVKVTQSSRYLVKRTGEKVFLECVQDMDHENMFWYRQDPGLGLRLIYFSYDVKMKEKGDIPEGYSVSREKKERFSLILESASTNQTSMYLCASSLGQGRTEAFFGQGTRLTVV.

V gene TRBV7-9 combines with J gene TRBJ2-1; D is uncertain. The V end was cut by 0 bases, the J end by 5 bases, with 14 bases between. This CDR3 has 16 residues. Germline loops: CDR1 SEHNR, CDR2 FQNEAQ (reference sequence). In DNA, the CDR3 is TGTGCCAGCAGCTTAGCAGTCGGTGCCCCCAACAATGAGCAGTTCTTC. This encodes CASSLAVGAPNNEQFF.

This chain uses TRBV18 with TRBJ2-7, with 7 bases aligning to TRBD2. Losses at the gene ends were 5 bases for V and 4 bases for J; bases not matched to a gene: 11. This CDR3 contains 15 residues. Per the germline V gene, CDR1 is KGHSH and CDR2 is LQKENI. CDR3 coding DNA: TGTGCCAGCTCATCAGCTGGCGGGAGTGGTTACGAGCAGTACTTC. Translated, it gives CASSSAGGSGYEQYF.

This chain uses TRBV5-1 with TRBJ2-7, with D possibly matching TRBD2 (6 bases). CDR1 and CDR2 (germline): SGHRS, YFSETQ. This CDR3 has 15 amino acids. Trimming left V 0 bases short and J 2 bases short, with 12 bases between. The CDR3 DNA reads as TGCGCCAGCAGCTTGGCGGGAGTAGCGGCCTACGAGCAGTACTTC. Encoded protein: CASSLAGVAAYEQYF.

The J gene is TRBJ2-4, the V gene TRBV5-4; TRBD2 matches 8 bases. CDR1 is SGHNT and CDR2 is YYREEE in the germline V gene (reference sequence). The CDR3 spans 14 residues. The V gene end was trimmed by 3 bases and the J gene end by 1 base; junction bases not matched to a gene: 0. The CDR3 spells CASSSSGAKNIQYF. CDR3 nucleotides: TGTGCCAGCAGCTCTAGCGGGGCCAAAAACATTCAGTACTTC.

In DNA, the CDR3 is TGTGCCAGCAGCAGTGGGCCGAATGAAAAACTGTTTTTT. It specifies CASSSGPNEKLFF. The rearrangement uses TRBV7-2 and TRBJ1-4; D ambiguous. V lost 5 bases to trimming and J lost 5 bases, with 9 bases between them. In germline, CDR1 is SGHTA, CDR2 FQGNSA. The length of the CDR3 is 13 residues.

The CDR3 protein is CASSLGDRENIQYF. DNA of the CDR3: TGTGCCAGCAGCTTAGGGGACAGGGAAAACATTCAGTACTTC. The rearrangement uses TRBV7-9 and TRBJ2-4; TRBD1 aligns across 9 bases. CDR1 SEHNR and CDR2 FQNEAQ come from the germline V gene (reference sequence). The CDR3 contains 14 residues. Unmatched junction bases numbered 0, after V lost 1 base and J lost 5 bases.

The rearrangement links TRBV30 to TRBJ1-5, with D possibly matching TRBD1 (6 bases). The V gene lost 0 bases and the J gene lost 5 bases, with 8 bases spanning the gap. The CDR3 has 13 residues. CDR1 GTSNPN and CDR2 SVGIG come from the germline V gene (reference sequence). CDR3 bases: TGTGCCTGGAGTGTAGGGGGGGATCAGCCCCAGCATTTT. Encoded protein: CAWSVGGDQPQHF.